These T cell receptor beta chains were read from a single sample in a study of T cell responses to AZD1222 COVID-19 vaccine. This table comes from immunoSEQ multiplex PCR, and its TCRdb copy is limited to in-frame clones, with some not included. The sample includes 60,000 to 75,000 clones, around 82% of them seen just once. This material consisted of peripheral blood, taken 28 days after the second AZD1222 dose. These receptors were collected from an adult who received the AZD1222 COVID-19 vaccine. Both conserved end residues are part of each CDR3. Fields, in order: D gene, clone size, J gene, V gene, CDR3 DNA, CDR3 protein. The D gene is left open where the match is weak. Some rows mark clone size as missing; the rest say once, few, many or name a class of expanded clone.

d_gene: -
abundance: -
j_gene: TRBJ1-1
v_gene: TRBV3-1/TRBV3-2
CDR3nt: TGTGCCAGCAGCCAAGCGGCAAAGAGCCCCAACATGAACACTGAAGCTTTCTTT
CDR3aa: CASSQAAKSPNMNTEAFF

d_gene: -
abundance: few
j_gene: TRBJ1-1
v_gene: TRBV4-1
CDR3nt: TGCGCCAGCCGACACGGCAGGCCTGTACGAATGAACACTGAAGCTTTCTTT
CDR3aa: CASRHGRPVRMNTEAFF

d_gene: -
abundance: -
j_gene: TRBJ2-1
v_gene: TRBV28
CDR3nt: TGTGCCACTGCTGTGGGGGGGGGCCGAAATGAGCAGTTCTTC
CDR3aa: CATAVGGGRNEQFF

d_gene: TRBD2
abundance: -
j_gene: TRBJ2-2
v_gene: TRBV3-1/TRBV3-2
CDR3nt: TGTGCCAGCAGCCACCTGGGACTAGCGGACACCGGGGAGCTGTTTTTT
CDR3aa: CASSHLGLADTGELFF

d_gene: TRBD1
abundance: -
j_gene: TRBJ2-1
v_gene: TRBV19
CDR3nt: TGTGCCAGTACCCCAAGGGACAGATACAATGAGCAGTTCTTC
CDR3aa: CASTPRDRYNEQFF

d_gene: -
abundance: -
j_gene: TRBJ1-5
v_gene: TRBV4-1
CDR3nt: TGCGCCAGCAGCCCGCTGACCCAGTCGAGGGCGGCACATCAGCCCCAGCATTTT
CDR3aa: CASSPLTQSRAAHQPQHF

d_gene: -
abundance: -
j_gene: TRBJ1-1
v_gene: TRBV19
CDR3nt: TGTGCAAGTACCTGGAAAACAGGGAGCACTGAAGCTTTCTTT
CDR3aa: CASTWKTGSTEAFF

d_gene: -
abundance: -
j_gene: TRBJ2-1
v_gene: TRBV7-9
CDR3nt: TGTGCCAGCAGCCCCGGGGTAGCGGCCCGATACAATGAGCAGTTCTTC
CDR3aa: CASSPGVAARYNEQFF

d_gene: -
abundance: -
j_gene: TRBJ2-3
v_gene: TRBV4-1
CDR3nt: TGCGCCAGCAGCCCCAGATTCAGAGCAAGAGTAAGCACAGATACGCAGTATTTT
CDR3aa: CASSPRFRARVSTDTQYF

d_gene: TRBD1
abundance: -
j_gene: TRBJ1-5
v_gene: TRBV5-1
CDR3nt: TGCGCCAGCAGGGACGGACAGGGGGCTGAACAGCCCCAGCATTTT
CDR3aa: CASRDGQGAEQPQHF

d_gene: TRBD2
abundance: -
j_gene: TRBJ2-2
v_gene: TRBV30
CDR3nt: TGTGCCTGGAGTGTATTTCGGGGGGACCTAAATCTTAACACCGGGGAGCTGTTTTTT
CDR3aa: CAWSVFRGDLNLNTGELFF

d_gene: -
abundance: -
j_gene: TRBJ1-5
v_gene: TRBV5-1
CDR3nt: TGCGCCAGCAGCTTGAGCTCGGGGTTTGAGCCCCAGCATTTT
CDR3aa: CASSLSSGFEPQHF

d_gene: -
abundance: once
j_gene: TRBJ2-2
v_gene: TRBV13
CDR3nt: TGTGCCAGCAGCCACGCCCCCCAGGGGTCCGGGGAGCTGTTTTTT
CDR3aa: CASSHAPQGSGELFF

d_gene: -
abundance: -
j_gene: TRBJ1-5
v_gene: TRBV5-1
CDR3nt: TGCGCCAGCAGCAGAACCGGGCTTCAGCCCCAGCATTTT
CDR3aa: CASSRTGLQPQHF

d_gene: TRBD2
abundance: -
j_gene: TRBJ2-7
v_gene: TRBV5-1
CDR3nt: TGCGCCAGCAGCTGGGAGACTAGCGGGGAGGGTGAGCAGTACTTC
CDR3aa: CASSWETSGEGEQYF

d_gene: TRBD1
abundance: -
j_gene: TRBJ2-7
v_gene: TRBV6-2/TRBV6-3
CDR3nt: TGTGCCAGCAGTTACCCCACAGGGGTGGGTGATTACGAGCAGTACTTC
CDR3aa: CASSYPTGVGDYEQYF

d_gene: -
abundance: -
j_gene: TRBJ1-2
v_gene: TRBV7-9
CDR3nt: TGTGCCAGCAGCCCCGGTGGACTGGACTATGGCTACACCTTC
CDR3aa: CASSPGGLDYGYTF

d_gene: TRBD2
abundance: -
j_gene: TRBJ2-5
v_gene: TRBV5-1
CDR3nt: TGCGCCAGCAGCACCACTCACCGGGGGGGAGAGACCCAGTACTTC
CDR3aa: CASSTTHRGGETQYF

d_gene: TRBD1
abundance: -
j_gene: TRBJ1-1
v_gene: TRBV19
CDR3nt: TGTGCCAGTAGTCCCTTGTCAGGGGGCACTGAAGCTTTCTTT
CDR3aa: CASSPLSGGTEAFF

d_gene: TRBD1
abundance: once
j_gene: TRBJ2-3
v_gene: TRBV5-1
CDR3nt: TGCGCCAGCAGCCGACCGGGACAGGGTCGGTCAGATACGCAGTATTTT
CDR3aa: CASSRPGQGRSDTQYF

d_gene: TRBD1
abundance: -
j_gene: TRBJ1-3
v_gene: TRBV6-5
CDR3nt: TGTGCCAGCAGGCGGAACACAGGGGTCGGAAACACCATATATTTT
CDR3aa: CASRRNTGVGNTIYF

d_gene: -
abundance: -
j_gene: TRBJ1-3
v_gene: TRBV19
CDR3nt: TGTGCCAGTAAAACAGGGATAGCCGGAAACACCATATATTTT
CDR3aa: CASKTGIAGNTIYF

d_gene: -
abundance: -
j_gene: TRBJ1-1
v_gene: TRBV18
CDR3nt: TGTGCCAGCTCACCAAGTCAGGAGCTAGAAGCTTTCTTT
CDR3aa: CASSPSQELEAFF

d_gene: -
abundance: once
j_gene: TRBJ2-2
v_gene: TRBV11-2
CDR3nt: TGTGCCAGCAGCTTATCCGCCGGGGAGCTGTTTTTT
CDR3aa: CASSLSAGELFF

d_gene: -
abundance: -
j_gene: TRBJ2-2
v_gene: TRBV14
CDR3nt: TGTGCCAGCAGCCTACAGGTCACCGGGGAGCTGTTTTTT
CDR3aa: CASSLQVTGELFF

d_gene: TRBD1
abundance: -
j_gene: TRBJ1-5
v_gene: TRBV7-8
CDR3nt: TGTGCCAGCAGCTCCAATCCGGGGACAGGTAAATCGCCCCAGCATTTT
CDR3aa: CASSSNPGTGKSPQHF

d_gene: -
abundance: -
j_gene: TRBJ2-6
v_gene: TRBV7-6
CDR3nt: TGTGCCAGCAGCCCGGTCGGGGGTTCTGGGGCCAACGTCCTGACTTTC
CDR3aa: CASSPVGGSGANVLTF

d_gene: TRBD1
abundance: -
j_gene: TRBJ1-4
v_gene: TRBV7-9
CDR3nt: TGTGCCAGCAGCTTAGGGGGGACAGGGACATTTATTGAAAAACTGTTTTTT
CDR3aa: CASSLGGTGTFIEKLFF

d_gene: TRBD1
abundance: -
j_gene: TRBJ1-6
v_gene: TRBV5-6
CDR3nt: TGTGCCAGCAGCTTGCCAGGGGGCGATTCACCCCTCCACTTT
CDR3aa: CASSLPGGDSPLHF

d_gene: -
abundance: -
j_gene: TRBJ1-5
v_gene: TRBV28
CDR3nt: TGTGCCAGCAGTCGGGACAGCAATCAGCCCCAGCATTTT
CDR3aa: CASSRDSNQPQHF

d_gene: -
abundance: once
j_gene: TRBJ2-2
v_gene: TRBV11-2
CDR3nt: TGTGCCAGCAGCCCAACCGGGGAGCTGTTTTTT
CDR3aa: CASSPTGELFF

d_gene: -
abundance: -
j_gene: TRBJ2-2
v_gene: TRBV5-6
CDR3nt: TGTGCCAGCACCTATTACCACAGAAACACCGGGGAGCTGTTTTTT
CDR3aa: CASTYYHRNTGELFF

d_gene: -
abundance: -
j_gene: TRBJ1-5
v_gene: TRBV2
CDR3nt: TGTGCCAGCGACGGGGCAGGGTATAGCAATCAGCCCCAGCATTTT
CDR3aa: CASDGAGYSNQPQHF

d_gene: -
abundance: -
j_gene: TRBJ2-7
v_gene: TRBV4-2
CDR3nt: TGTGCCAGCAGCCAAGAGATGACCGCTCACTCCTACGAGCAGTACTTC
CDR3aa: CASSQEMTAHSYEQYF